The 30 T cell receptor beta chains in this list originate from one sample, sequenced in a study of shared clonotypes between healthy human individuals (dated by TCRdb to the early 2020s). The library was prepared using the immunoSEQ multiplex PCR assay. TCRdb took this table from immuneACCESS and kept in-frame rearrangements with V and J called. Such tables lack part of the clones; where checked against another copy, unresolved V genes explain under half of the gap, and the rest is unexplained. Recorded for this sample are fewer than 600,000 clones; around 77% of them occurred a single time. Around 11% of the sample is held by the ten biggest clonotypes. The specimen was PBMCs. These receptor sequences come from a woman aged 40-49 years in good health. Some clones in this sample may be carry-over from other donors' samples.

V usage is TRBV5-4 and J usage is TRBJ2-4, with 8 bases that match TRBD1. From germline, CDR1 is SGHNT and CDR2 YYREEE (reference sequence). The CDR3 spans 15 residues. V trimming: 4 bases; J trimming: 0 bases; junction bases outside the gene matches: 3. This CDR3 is CASSDRGAAKNIQYF. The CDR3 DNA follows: TGTGCCAGCAGCGACAGGGGCGCAGCCAAAAACATTCAGTACTTC.

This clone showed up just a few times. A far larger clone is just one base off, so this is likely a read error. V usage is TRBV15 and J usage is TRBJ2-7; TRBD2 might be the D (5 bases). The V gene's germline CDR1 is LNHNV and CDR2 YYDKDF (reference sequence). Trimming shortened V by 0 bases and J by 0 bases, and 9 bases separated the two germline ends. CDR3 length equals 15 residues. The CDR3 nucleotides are TGTGCCACCAGCAGAGAGGAAGGGAGCTCCTACGAGCAGTACTTC. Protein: CATSREEGSSYEQYF.

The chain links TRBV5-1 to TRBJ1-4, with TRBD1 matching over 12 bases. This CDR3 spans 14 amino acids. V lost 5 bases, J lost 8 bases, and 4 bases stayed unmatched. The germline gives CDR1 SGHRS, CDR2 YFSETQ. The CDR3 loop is CASSSGTGGEKLFF. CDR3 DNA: TGCGCCAGCAGTTCCGGGACAGGGGGCGAAAAACTGTTTTTT.

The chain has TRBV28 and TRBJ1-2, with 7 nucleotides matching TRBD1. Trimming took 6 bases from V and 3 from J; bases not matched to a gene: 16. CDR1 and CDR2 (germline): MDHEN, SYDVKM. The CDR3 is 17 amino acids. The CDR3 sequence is CASRQRTAGQLHYGYTF. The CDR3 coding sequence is TGTGCCAGCAGGCAACGTACCGCGGGACAGCTCCACTATGGCTACACCTTC.

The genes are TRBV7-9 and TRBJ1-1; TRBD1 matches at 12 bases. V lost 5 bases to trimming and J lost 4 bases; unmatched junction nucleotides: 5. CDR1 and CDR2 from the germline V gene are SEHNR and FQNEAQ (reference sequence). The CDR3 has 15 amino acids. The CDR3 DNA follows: TGTGCCAGCAGCCCGGGGACAGGGGGCCGCACTGAAGCTTTCTTT. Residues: CASSPGTGGRTEAFF.

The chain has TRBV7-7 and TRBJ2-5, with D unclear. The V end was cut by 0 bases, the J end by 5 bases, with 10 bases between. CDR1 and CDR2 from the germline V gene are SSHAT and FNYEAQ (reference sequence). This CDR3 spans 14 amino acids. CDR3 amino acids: CASSLAKGLETQYF. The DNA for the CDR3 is TGTGCCAGCAGCTTAGCAAAGGGCTTGGAGACCCAGTACTTC.

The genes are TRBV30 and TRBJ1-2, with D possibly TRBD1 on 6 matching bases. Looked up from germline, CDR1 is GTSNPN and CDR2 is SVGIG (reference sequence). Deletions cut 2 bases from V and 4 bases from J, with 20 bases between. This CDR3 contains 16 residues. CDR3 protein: CAWSLSSVQGSYGYTF. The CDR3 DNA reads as TGTGCCTGGAGTCTTAGTTCGGTGCAGGGGTCCTATGGCTACACCTTC. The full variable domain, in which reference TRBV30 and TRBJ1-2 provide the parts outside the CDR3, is SQTIHQWPATLVQPVGSPLSLECTVEGTSNPNLYWYRQAAGRGLQLLFYSVGIGQISSEVPQNLSASRPQDRQFILSSKKLLLSDSGFYLCAWSLSSVQGSYGYTFGSGTRLTVV.

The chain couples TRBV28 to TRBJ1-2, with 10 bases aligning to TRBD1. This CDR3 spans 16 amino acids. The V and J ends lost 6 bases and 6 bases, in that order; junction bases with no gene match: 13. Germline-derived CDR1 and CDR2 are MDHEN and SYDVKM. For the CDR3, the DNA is TGTGCCAGCAGCCTCCTTCCGGGACAGGGGAAGGATGGCTACACCTTC. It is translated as CASSLLPGQGKDGYTF.

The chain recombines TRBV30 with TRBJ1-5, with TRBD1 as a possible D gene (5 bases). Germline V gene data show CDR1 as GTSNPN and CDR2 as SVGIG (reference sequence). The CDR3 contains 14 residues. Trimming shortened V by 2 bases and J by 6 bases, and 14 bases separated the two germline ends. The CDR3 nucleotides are TGTGCCTGGAGTACAAGCGGGGCGGGTCAGCCCCAGCATTTT. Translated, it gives CAWSTSGAGQPQHF.

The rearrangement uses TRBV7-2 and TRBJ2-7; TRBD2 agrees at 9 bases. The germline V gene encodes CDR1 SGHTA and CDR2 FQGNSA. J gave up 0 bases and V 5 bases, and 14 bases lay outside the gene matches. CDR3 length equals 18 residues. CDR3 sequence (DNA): TGTGCCAGCAGCCTCCTACCTGGCGCGGGAGGGAGCTCCTACGAGCAGTACTTC. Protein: CASSLLPGAGGSSYEQYF.

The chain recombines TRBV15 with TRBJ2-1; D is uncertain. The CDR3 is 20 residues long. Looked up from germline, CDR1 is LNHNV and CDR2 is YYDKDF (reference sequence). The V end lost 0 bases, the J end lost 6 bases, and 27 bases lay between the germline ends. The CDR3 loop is CATSRDKQYIVSPALNEQFF. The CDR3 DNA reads TGTGCCACCAGCAGAGATAAACAATATATCGTGTCACCGGCACTCAATGAGCAGTTCTTC. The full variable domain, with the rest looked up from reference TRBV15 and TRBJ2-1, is DAMVIQNPRYQVTQFGKPVTLSCSQTLNHNVMYWYQQKSSQAPKLLFHYYDKDFNNEADTPDNFQSRRPNTSFCFLDIRSPGLGDTAMYLCATSRDKQYIVSPALNEQFFGPGTRLTVL.

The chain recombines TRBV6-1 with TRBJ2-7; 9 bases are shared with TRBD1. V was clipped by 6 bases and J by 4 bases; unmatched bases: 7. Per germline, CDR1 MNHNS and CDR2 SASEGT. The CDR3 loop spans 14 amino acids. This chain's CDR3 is CASREPGQGYEQYF. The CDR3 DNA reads TGTGCCAGCAGGGAACCGGGACAGGGTTACGAGCAGTACTTC.

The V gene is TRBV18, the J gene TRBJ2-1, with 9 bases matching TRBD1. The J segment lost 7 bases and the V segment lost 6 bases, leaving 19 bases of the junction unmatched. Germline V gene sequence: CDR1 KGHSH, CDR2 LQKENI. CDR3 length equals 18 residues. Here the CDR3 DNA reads TGTGCCAGCTCCCCGAAGACGGGACAGGGAAAGGGTTTAAATGAGCAGTTCTTC. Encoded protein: CASSPKTGQGKGLNEQFF.

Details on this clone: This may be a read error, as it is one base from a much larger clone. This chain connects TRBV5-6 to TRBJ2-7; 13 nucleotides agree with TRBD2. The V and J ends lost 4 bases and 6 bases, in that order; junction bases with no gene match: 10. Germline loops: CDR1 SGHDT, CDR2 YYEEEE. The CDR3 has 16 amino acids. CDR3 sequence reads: CASSEGLAGRPPEQYF. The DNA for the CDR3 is TGTGCCAGCAGCGAGGGACTAGCGGGACGGCCGCCCGAGCAGTACTTC. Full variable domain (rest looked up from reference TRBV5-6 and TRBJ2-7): DAGVTQSPTHLIKTRGQQVTLRCSPKSGHDTVSWYQQALGQGPQFIFQYYEEEERQRGNFPDRFSGHQFPNYSSELNVNALLLGDSALYLCASSEGLAGRPPEQYFGPGTRLTVT.

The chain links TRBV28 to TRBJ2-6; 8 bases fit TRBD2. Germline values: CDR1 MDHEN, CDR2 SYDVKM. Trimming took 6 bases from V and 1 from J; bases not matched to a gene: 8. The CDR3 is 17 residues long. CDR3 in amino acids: CASSHRGGWSGANVLTF. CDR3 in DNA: TGTGCCAGCAGCCACCGGGGGGGTTGGTCTGGGGCCAACGTCCTGACTTTC. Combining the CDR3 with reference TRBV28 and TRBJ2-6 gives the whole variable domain DVKVTQSSRYLVKRTGEKVFLECVQDMDHENMFWYRQDPGLGLRLIYFSYDVKMKEKGDIPEGYSVSREKKERFSLILESASTNQTSMYLCASSHRGGWSGANVLTFGAGSRLTVL.

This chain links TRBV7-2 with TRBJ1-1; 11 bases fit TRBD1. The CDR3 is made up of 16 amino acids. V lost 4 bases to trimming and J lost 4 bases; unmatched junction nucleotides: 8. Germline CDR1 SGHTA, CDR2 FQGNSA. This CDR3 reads CASSSPAGTGGTEAFF. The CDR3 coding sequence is TGTGCCAGCAGCTCCCCCGCAGGGACAGGGGGCACTGAAGCTTTCTTT.

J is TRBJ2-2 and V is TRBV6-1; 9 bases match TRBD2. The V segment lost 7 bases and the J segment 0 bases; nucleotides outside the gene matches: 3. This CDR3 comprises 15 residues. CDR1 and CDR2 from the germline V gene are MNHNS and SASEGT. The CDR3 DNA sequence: TGTGCCAGCACCAGGACTAGCGCGAACACCGGGGAGCTGTTTTTT. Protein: CASTRTSANTGELFF.

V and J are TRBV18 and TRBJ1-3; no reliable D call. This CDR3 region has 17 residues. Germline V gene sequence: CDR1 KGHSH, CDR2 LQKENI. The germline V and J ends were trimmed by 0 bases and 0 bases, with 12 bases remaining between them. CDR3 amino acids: CASSPPGTARSGNTIYF. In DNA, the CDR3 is TGTGCCAGCTCACCACCGGGCACGGCGCGCTCTGGAAACACCATATATTTT.

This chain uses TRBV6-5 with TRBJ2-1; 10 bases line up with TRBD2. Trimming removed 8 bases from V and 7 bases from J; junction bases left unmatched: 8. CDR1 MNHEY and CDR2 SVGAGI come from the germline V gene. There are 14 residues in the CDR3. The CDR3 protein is CASEREGSFNEQFF. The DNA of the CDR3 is TGTGCCAGCGAGCGGGAGGGGTCCTTTAATGAGCAGTTCTTC.

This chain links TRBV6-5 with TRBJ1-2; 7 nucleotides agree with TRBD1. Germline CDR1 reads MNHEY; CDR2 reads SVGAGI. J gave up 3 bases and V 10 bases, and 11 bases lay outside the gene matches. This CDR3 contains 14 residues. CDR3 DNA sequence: TGTGCCACCTTAAGGCCAGGGGGATACTATGGCTACACCTTC. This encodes CATLRPGGYYGYTF.

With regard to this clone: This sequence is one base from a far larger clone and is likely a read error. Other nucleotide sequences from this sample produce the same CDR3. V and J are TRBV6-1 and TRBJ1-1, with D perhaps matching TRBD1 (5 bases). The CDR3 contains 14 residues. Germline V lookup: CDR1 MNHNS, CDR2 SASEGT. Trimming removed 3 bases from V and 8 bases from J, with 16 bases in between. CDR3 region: CASSEGEETAEAFF. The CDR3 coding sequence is TGTGCCAGCAGTGAGGGGGAGGAGACAGCGGAAGCTTTCTTT.

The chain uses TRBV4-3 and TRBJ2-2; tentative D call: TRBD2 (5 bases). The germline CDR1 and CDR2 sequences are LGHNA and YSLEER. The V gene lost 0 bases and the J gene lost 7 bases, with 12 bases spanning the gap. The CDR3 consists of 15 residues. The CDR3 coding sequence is TGCGCCAGCAGCCAAGAACGGACTCCGATCGGGGAGCTGTTTTTT. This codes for CASSQERTPIGELFF.

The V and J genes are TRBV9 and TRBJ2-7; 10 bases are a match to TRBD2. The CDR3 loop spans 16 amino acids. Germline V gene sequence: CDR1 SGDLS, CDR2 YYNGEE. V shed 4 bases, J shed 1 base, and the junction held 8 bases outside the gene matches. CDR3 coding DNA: TGTGCCAGCAGCCCAGACTCGACTAGCGGGTCCTACGAGCAGTACTTC. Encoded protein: CASSPDSTSGSYEQYF.

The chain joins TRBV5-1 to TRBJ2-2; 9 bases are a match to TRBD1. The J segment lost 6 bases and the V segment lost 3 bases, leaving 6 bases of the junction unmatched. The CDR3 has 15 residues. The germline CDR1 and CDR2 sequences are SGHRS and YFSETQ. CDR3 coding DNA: TGCGCCAGCAGCTCACAGGGGGCGGTGGCCGGGGAGCTGTTTTTT. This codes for CASSSQGAVAGELFF.

CDR3: CASSAQSSGANVLTF. Here the CDR3 DNA reads TGTGCCAGCAGTGCACAGAGCTCTGGGGCCAACGTCCTGACTTTC. V gene TRBV25-1 combines with J gene TRBJ2-6; D gene uncertain. CDR3 length: 15 residues. CDR1 and CDR2 (germline): MGHDK, SYGVNS. V was trimmed by 4 bases and J by 0 bases, leaving 7 bases between them.

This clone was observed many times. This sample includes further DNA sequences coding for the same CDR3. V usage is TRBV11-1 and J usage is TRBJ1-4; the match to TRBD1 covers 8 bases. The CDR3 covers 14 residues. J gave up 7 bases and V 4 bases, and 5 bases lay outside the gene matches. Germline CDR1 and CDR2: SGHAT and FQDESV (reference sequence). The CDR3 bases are TGTGCCAGCAGCTCCCAGGGGGCCGGTGAAAAACTGTTTTTT. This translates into CASSSQGAGEKLFF.

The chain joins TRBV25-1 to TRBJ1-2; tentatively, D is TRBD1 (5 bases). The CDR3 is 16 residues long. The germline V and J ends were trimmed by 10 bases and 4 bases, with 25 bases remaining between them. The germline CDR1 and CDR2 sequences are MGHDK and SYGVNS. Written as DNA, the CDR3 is TGTGCCAACTACCTGGGGGGGAATGCTTTGGGCTATGGCTACACCTTC. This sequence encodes CANYLGGNALGYGYTF.

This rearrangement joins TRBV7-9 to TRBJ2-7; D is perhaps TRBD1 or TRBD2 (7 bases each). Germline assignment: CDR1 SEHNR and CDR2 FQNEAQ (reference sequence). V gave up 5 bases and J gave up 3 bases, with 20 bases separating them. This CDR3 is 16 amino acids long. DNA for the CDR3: TGTGCCAGCAGCCCAACTACAGGGAGGGGGCTCTACGAGCAGTACTTC. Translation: CASSPTTGRGLYEQYF.

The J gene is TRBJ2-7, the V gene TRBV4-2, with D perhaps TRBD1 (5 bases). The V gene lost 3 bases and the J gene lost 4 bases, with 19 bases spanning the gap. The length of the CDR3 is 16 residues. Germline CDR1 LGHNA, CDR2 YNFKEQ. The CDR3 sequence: CASSHVGVTTPYEQYF. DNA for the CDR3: TGTGCCAGCAGCCATGTAGGGGTTACTACTCCGTACGAGCAGTACTTC.

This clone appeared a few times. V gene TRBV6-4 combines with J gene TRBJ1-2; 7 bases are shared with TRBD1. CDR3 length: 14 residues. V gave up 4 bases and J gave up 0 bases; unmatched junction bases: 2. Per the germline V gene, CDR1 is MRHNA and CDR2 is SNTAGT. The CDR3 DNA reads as TGTGCCAGCAGTGTCCAGGGGGCTAACTATGGCTACACCTTC. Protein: CASSVQGANYGYTF.